A selection of T cell receptor beta chains follows, all from one sample in a study of CXCR3-negative and CXCR3-positive naive CD8 T cells. Reanalyzing the 5' RACE reads, TCRdb keeps one entry per CDR3 protein, without DNA. This table lists around 60,000 distinct CDR3 sequences. Sequences were obtained from naive CXCR3+ CD8+ T cells from blood. The receptor set was obtained from a human donor in good health. Some clones in this sample may be carry-over from other donors' samples. The CDR3 runs from the conserved cysteine through the conserved F or W.

j_call v_call cdr3_aa
TRBJ2-2 TRBV6-4 CASSESGTAGELFF
TRBJ2-7 TRBV4-2 CASSQAHRGVTYEQYF
TRBJ1-2 TRBV29-1 CSVEGQPYGYTF
TRBJ2-7 TRBV27 CASRRRGIYEQYF
TRBJ1-1 TRBV7-3 CASSLRGPGDTEAFF
TRBJ2-7 TRBV25-1 CASSEIGGIGTVYEQYF
TRBJ2-1 TRBV7-2 CASSLIATHNEQFF
TRBJ2-7 TRBV12-3/TRBV12-4 CASSPGQAYYEQYF
TRBJ1-6 TRBV20-1 CGARGRDYPPLHF
TRBJ1-1 TRBV7-9 CASSPSGATEAFF
TRBJ2-1 TRBV6-2/TRBV6-3 CASSPPGSYNEQFF
TRBJ2-3 TRBV20-1 CSARAPRRGADTQYF
TRBJ1-4 TRBV11-2 CASSFWARGEKLFF
TRBJ1-3 TRBV20-1 CSAPAGGMTIYF
TRBJ2-3 TRBV12-3/TRBV12-4 CASTFWGGTDTQYF
TRBJ2-7 TRBV7-7 CASSSGNEQYF
TRBJ1-1 TRBV4-2 CASSQEGEGTEAFF
TRBJ2-7 TRBV12-3/TRBV12-4 CASSQSGGSAYEQYF
TRBJ2-5 TRBV29-1 CSERPGNQETRYF
TRBJ2-1 TRBV28 CASSPPGELMYNEQFF
TRBJ2-7 TRBV19 CASSMPGQGLFSYEQYF
TRBJ2-5 TRBV7-9 CASSSPGGPETQYF
TRBJ2-1 TRBV6-2/TRBV6-3 CASSPYWDRSEQFF
TRBJ2-5 TRBV7-8 CASRLESSEETQYF
TRBJ2-2 TRBV7-2 CASLTKWSLGTGELFF
TRBJ1-2 TRBV6-5 CASSKYTGAGYTF
TRBJ1-6 TRBV4-3 CASSQDFSSYNSPLHF